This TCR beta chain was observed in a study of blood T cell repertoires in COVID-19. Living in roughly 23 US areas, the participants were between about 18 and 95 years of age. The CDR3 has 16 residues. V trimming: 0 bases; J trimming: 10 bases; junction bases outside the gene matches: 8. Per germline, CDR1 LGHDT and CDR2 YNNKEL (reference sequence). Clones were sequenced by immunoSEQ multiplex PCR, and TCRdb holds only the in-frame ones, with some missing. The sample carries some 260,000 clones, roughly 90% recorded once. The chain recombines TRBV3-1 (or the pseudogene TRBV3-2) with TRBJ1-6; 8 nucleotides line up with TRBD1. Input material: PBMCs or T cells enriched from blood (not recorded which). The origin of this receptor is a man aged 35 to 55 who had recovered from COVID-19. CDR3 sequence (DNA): TGTGCCAGCAGCCAAGAGGTACGGACAGGGATCTCACCCCTCCACTTT. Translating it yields CASSQEVRTGISPLHF.